The present T cell receptor beta chain was sequenced within a study of cytotoxic CD8 clonotypes in ibrutinib-treated CLL (dated by TCRdb to 2020 to 2023). Background on the whole study: The cohort included roughly 15 treatment-naive and approximately twelve relapsed/refractory patients; some 18 were IGHV unmutated. Cryopreserved peripheral blood mononuclear cells were collected before treatment, at response, and at either disease progression or sustained remission. Partial responses were observed in roughly 24 patients and complete responses in 2; after a median follow-up of around 64 months, remission was maintained in approximately 14 patients and progression was observed in around twelve. The response samples were drawn at a median of 12 months into treatment, with a range of about 6 to 40 months. Of the 70 to 100 people in the trial, 25 to 30 had longitudinal samples available. Samples averaged approximately 260,000 productive templates and more than 85,000 productive rearrangements. Beyond this particular receptor, the publication reports: Baseline clonality was found to be higher than that of age-matched healthy donors and was strongly correlated with circulating CD8+ T-cell counts. Sustained-remission and progressing patients did not have matched sampling times, and lymph node repertoires were not examined. Clonality increased at ibrutinib response, stayed stable in sustained remission, and fell back toward baseline at progression. Public clonotypes were rare and either shrank or stayed stable during treatment, and the rise in clonality at ibrutinib response reflected expansion of private clonotypes.

From the cysteine up to the phenylalanine, the CDR3 has a length of 16 residues. The kept DNA is CDR3 alone, 48 bases in frame from the first base. Trimming removed 0 bases from V and 2 bases from J, leaving 16 bases between the germline ends. CDR1 and CDR2 are read off the germline V gene (reference sequence) as GTSNPN and SVGIG. On a MiSeq, deep resolution sequencing aimed for a depth between 1 in 1 million and 1 in 200,000 T cells, with each clonotype covered 10x on average. The immunoSEQ hsTCRB Kit was used to generate the TCR beta libraries. In the authors' own workflow: ImmunoSEQ Data Assistant and ImmunoSEQ Analyzer were used for data analysis, and V, D and J genes were assigned according to IMGT definitions. Clonality, with values ranging from 0 to 1, was calculated as one minus the normalized Shannon entropy of productive rearrangement frequencies. Only overrepresented clonotypes making up at least 0.05% of the repertoire of each patient were included in the public clonotype analysis. Some 12 age-matched healthy donor repertoires from immuneACCESS served as clonality controls. Sourced from immuneACCESS, this table was stored by TCRdb with only in-frame sequences that have V and J called. A share of the clones is absent; for the studies checked, an unresolved V gene accounts for under half, and the remainder has no known explanation. D and trimming were read from the DNA, whereas the V and J calls and clone size are those reported in that table. The sample has some 310,000 clones on record, almost 80% of them singletons. Approximately 7% of the sample rests with the top ten.

For TCR beta library preparation, around 2.1 micrograms of genomic DNA were extracted from the cryopreserved PBMCs. Longitudinal blood samples from CLL patients on ibrutinib monotherapy were analyzed using high-throughput TCR beta sequencing. The patients were enrolled in a single-center, open-label phase 2 trial of ibrutinib monotherapy. This clone was found once. It has no known antigen specificity. Base qualities are not recorded, but no much larger clone differs from it by a single base. The receptor was derived from a human donor with chronic lymphocytic leukemia. The chain uses TRBV30 and TRBJ2-5; too little of a D gene remains to name it. The sequenced sample was PBMCs, obtained before ibrutinib treatment. The DNA sequence reads TGTGCCTGGAGTGTACCCTGGCTGAGTGCACAAGAGACCCAGTACTTC. It codes for CAWSVPWLSAQETQYF. When the CDR3 is completed using the reference TRBV30 and TRBJ2-5 genes on either side, the full variable domain is SQTIHQWPATLVQPVGSPLSLECTVEGTSNPNLYWYRQAAGRGLQLLFYSVGIGQISSEVPQNLSASRPQDRQFILSSKKLLLSDSGFYLCAWSVPWLSAQETQYFGPGTRLLVL.